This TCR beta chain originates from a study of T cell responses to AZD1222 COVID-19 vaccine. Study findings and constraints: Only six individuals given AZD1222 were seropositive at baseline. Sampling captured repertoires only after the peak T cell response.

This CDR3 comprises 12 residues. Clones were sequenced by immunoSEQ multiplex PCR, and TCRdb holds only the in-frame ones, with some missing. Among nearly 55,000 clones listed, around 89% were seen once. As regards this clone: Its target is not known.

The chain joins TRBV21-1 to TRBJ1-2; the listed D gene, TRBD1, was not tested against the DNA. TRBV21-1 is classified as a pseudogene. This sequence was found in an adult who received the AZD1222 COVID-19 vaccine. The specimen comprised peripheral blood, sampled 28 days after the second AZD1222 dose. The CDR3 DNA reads TGTGCCAGCCCAGGGGAAGGGGGAGGCTACACCTTC. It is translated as CASPGEGGGYTF.